A selection of T cell receptor beta chains follows, all from one sample in a study of T-cell memory formation after mild COVID-19. TCRdb fed the 5' RACE reads into MiXCR, producing one record per CDR3 protein. The sample contains approximately 560,000 distinct CDR3 sequences, 15% to 20% of which appear only once. Material for sequencing was PBMCs or a T cell subset sorted from them (not recorded which). The receptors shown here come from an adult woman who had mild COVID-19 (a few samples of this study predate the infection). Cell type and time point are not known. CDR3s include the opening cysteine and the closing phenylalanine or tryptophan. Each record gives: J gene, D gene, clone size, V gene, CDR3 DNA, CDR3 protein. D genes are given only for firm matches. Some rows have no size entry. The others give once, few or many, or a class for an expanded clone.

j_call: TRBJ2-1
d_call: -
clone_size: -
v_call: TRBV9
cdr3_nt: TGTGCCAGCAGCGTGACCTGGGGTCAAGGTGGTGAGCAGTTCTTC
cdr3_aa: CASSVTWGQGGEQFF

j_call: TRBJ2-1
d_call: TRBD2
clone_size: -
v_call: TRBV7-8
cdr3_nt: TGTGCCAGCAGCCTAGGGACTAGCGGGAGCAGAAGGAATGAGCAGTTCTTC
cdr3_aa: CASSLGTSGSRRNEQFF

j_call: TRBJ2-1
d_call: TRBD2
clone_size: -
v_call: TRBV20-1
cdr3_nt: TGCAGTGCTAGGGGGGGGAAGTCGTACAATGAGCAGTTCTTC
cdr3_aa: CSARGGKSYNEQFF

j_call: TRBJ2-1
d_call: TRBD1
clone_size: -
v_call: TRBV12-5
cdr3_nt: TGTGCTAGTGGTCTGGGACAGGTCCGCGAGCAGTTCTTC
cdr3_aa: CASGLGQVREQFF

j_call: TRBJ2-7
d_call: TRBD1
clone_size: -
v_call: TRBV5-6
cdr3_nt: TGTGCCAGCAGCTGGGCCAGGGGGAGTTTCGGCGAGCAGTACTTC
cdr3_aa: CASSWARGSFGEQYF

j_call: TRBJ2-1
d_call: TRBD2
clone_size: few
v_call: TRBV6-2/TRBV6-3
cdr3_nt: TGTGCCAGCAGTTCCCCGGGCGGGAGAATTGAGCAGTTCTTC
cdr3_aa: CASSSPGGRIEQFF

j_call: TRBJ1-4
d_call: -
clone_size: -
v_call: TRBV11-2
cdr3_nt: TGTGCCAGCAGCCGAGGAAGTGGTGAAAAACTGTTTTTT
cdr3_aa: CASSRGSGEKLFF

j_call: TRBJ2-1
d_call: TRBD1
clone_size: -
v_call: TRBV7-9
cdr3_nt: TGTGCCAGCAGCCCTCGTAGACAGGGCGAGAATGAGCAGTTCTTC
cdr3_aa: CASSPRRQGENEQFF

j_call: TRBJ2-1
d_call: TRBD2
clone_size: many
v_call: TRBV6-2/TRBV6-3
cdr3_nt: TGTGCCAGCAGTCCACATAGCGGGAAGTATGAGCAGTTCTTC
cdr3_aa: CASSPHSGKYEQFF

j_call: TRBJ2-7
d_call: TRBD1
clone_size: -
v_call: TRBV9
cdr3_nt: TGTGCCAGCAGCGTAGGGGACAGTAGACCCTACGAGCAGTACTTC
cdr3_aa: CASSVGDSRPYEQYF

j_call: TRBJ2-5
d_call: -
clone_size: many
v_call: TRBV7-2
cdr3_nt: TGTGCCAGCATTCAGGGTCAAGAGACCCAGTACTTC
cdr3_aa: CASIQGQETQYF

j_call: TRBJ2-1
d_call: -
clone_size: -
v_call: TRBV7-3
cdr3_nt: TGTGCCAGCAGCCTTTACAGGGTCGAGGGAAATGAGCAGTTCTTC
cdr3_aa: CASSLYRVEGNEQFF

j_call: TRBJ2-3
d_call: TRBD1
clone_size: -
v_call: TRBV15
cdr3_nt: TGTGCCACCAGCAGCCGAGGGACAGGGCCCCACCCAGATACGCAGTATTTT
cdr3_aa: CATSSRGTGPHPDTQYF

j_call: TRBJ2-7
d_call: -
clone_size: once
v_call: TRBV4-3
cdr3_nt: TGCGCCAGCAGCCAAGATAGGCAGGGCAGCGAGCAGTACTTC
cdr3_aa: CASSQDRQGSEQYF

j_call: TRBJ2-3
d_call: TRBD2
clone_size: few
v_call: TRBV4-3
cdr3_nt: TGCGCCAGCAGCCCCCGGCTAGCGGGATCGGCAGATACGCAGTATTTT
cdr3_aa: CASSPRLAGSADTQYF

j_call: TRBJ2-3
d_call: -
clone_size: few
v_call: TRBV9
cdr3_nt: TGTGCCAGCAGCGTGGACGGACCGGATACGCAGTATTTT
cdr3_aa: CASSVDGPDTQYF

j_call: TRBJ2-7
d_call: -
clone_size: -
v_call: TRBV4-1
cdr3_nt: TGCGCCAGCAGCCAAGACAGCGGGTGGGCCAACGAGCAGTACTTC
cdr3_aa: CASSQDSGWANEQYF

j_call: TRBJ1-3
d_call: -
clone_size: few
v_call: TRBV5-1
cdr3_nt: TGCGCCAGCAGCGAGGACCTCAATTTGGTAAACACCATATATTTT
cdr3_aa: CASSEDLNLVNTIYF

j_call: TRBJ1-4
d_call: -
clone_size: few
v_call: TRBV7-6
cdr3_nt: TGTGCCAGCAGCTTAGACCAGGGAATAAATGAAAAACTGTTTTTT
cdr3_aa: CASSLDQGINEKLFF

j_call: TRBJ1-1
d_call: -
clone_size: few
v_call: TRBV6-5
cdr3_nt: TGTGCCAGCAGAGTCGGACGGAAGAACACTGAAGCTTTCTTT
cdr3_aa: CASRVGRKNTEAFF

j_call: TRBJ1-1
d_call: TRBD1
clone_size: -
v_call: TRBV9
cdr3_nt: TGTGCCAGCAGCGTAGCTTCGGAGACAGGGGGCACTGAAGCTTTCTTT
cdr3_aa: CASSVASETGGTEAFF

j_call: TRBJ2-1
d_call: TRBD2
clone_size: many
v_call: TRBV18
cdr3_nt: TGTGCCAGCTCAGTCACGGGGAGGGATGAGAATGAGCAGTTCTTC
cdr3_aa: CASSVTGRDENEQFF

j_call: TRBJ2-5
d_call: -
clone_size: few
v_call: TRBV9
cdr3_nt: TGTGCCAGCAGCGAGAGGAGACAGGTCGGATCGGAGACCCAGTACTTC
cdr3_aa: CASSERRQVGSETQYF

j_call: TRBJ2-1
d_call: -
clone_size: many
v_call: TRBV20-1
cdr3_nt: TGCAGTGCTAGAGGCCCGGGGGCGGGGTATGAGCAGTTCTTC
cdr3_aa: CSARGPGAGYEQFF

j_call: TRBJ1-2
d_call: -
clone_size: few
v_call: TRBV7-9
cdr3_nt: TGTGCCAGCAGCGACGGGACCTCGAACTATGGCTACACCTTC
cdr3_aa: CASSDGTSNYGYTF

j_call: TRBJ2-7
d_call: TRBD2
clone_size: -
v_call: TRBV2
cdr3_nt: TGTGCCAGCAGTGGTGTAGCGGGTCTTTCGTACGAGCAGTACTTC
cdr3_aa: CASSGVAGLSYEQYF